These 24 T cell receptor beta chains were sequenced from one sample in a study of CD8 T cells in ankylosing spondylitis (dated by TCRdb to 2017 to 2019). The library was generated by 5' RACE. The sequencer was an Illumina HiSeq 2500. Using fastp trimming at Q25 and MiXCR clonotype assembly, TCRdb reanalyzed the public sequencing data and kept in-frame beta chains. Rows with a matching CDR3 protein are joined into one entry that keeps the most common DNA and genes. The sample data list about 160,000 distinct CDR3 sequences, and about 18% of these were observed just once. The ten most abundant clones make up around 7.6% of the sample. Input material: blood, either unsorted or a sorted T cell fraction (not recorded which). The receptors were gathered from a male donor with ankylosing spondylitis or in good health (not recorded which).

Many counts were recorded for this clonotype. Compared with germline, one end of the junction differs, possibly owing to a read error. The gene calls are TRBV11-2 and TRBJ2-7; D is uncertain. The CDR3 consists of 12 residues. The germline gives CDR1 SGHAT, CDR2 FQNNGV. The CDR3 reads CASSPGGVYLNF. The CDR3 DNA follows: TGTGCCAGCAGCCCTGGCGGAGTATATCTGAACTTC.

This chain links TRBV28 with TRBJ2-7, with D perhaps matching TRBD1 (6 bases). Germline CDR1 and CDR2: MDHEN and SYDVKM. The CDR3 loop spans 14 amino acids. Trimming took off 5 bases at V and 4 bases at J, with 15 bases between the two ends. CDR3 residues: CASSPYTGSYEQYF. The CDR3 DNA reads TGTGCCAGCAGTCCATACACAGGGTCGTACGAGCAGTACTTC.

This clonotype was observed at least ten times. V usage is TRBV5-1 and J usage is TRBJ2-1; D may be TRBD1 or TRBD2 (6 bases each). This CDR3 has 16 residues. Trimming left V 4 bases short and J 4 bases short, with 18 bases between. Germline V gene data show CDR1 as SGHRS and CDR2 as YFSETQ. The CDR3 reads CASSPTSGGPYNEQFF. CDR3 DNA sequence: TGCGCCAGCAGCCCGACCAGTGGGGGGCCATACAATGAGCAGTTCTTC.

This clonotype was found many times. The chain carries TRBV28 and TRBJ1-4; TRBD1 aligns across 7 bases. V trimming: 8 bases; J trimming: 7 bases; junction bases outside the gene matches: 7. The CDR3 has 13 residues. Germline lookup yields CDR1 MDHEN and CDR2 SYDVKM. The CDR3 DNA is TGTGCCAGCCTAGACAGGGCTGGTGAAAAACTGTTTTTT. Translating it yields CASLDRAGEKLFF.

This clonotype turned up a few times. This CDR3 reads CASSYHPGQGVLNEQFF. CDR3 sequence (DNA): TGTGCCAGCAGTTACCATCCGGGACAGGGGGTTCTAAATGAGCAGTTCTTC. The chain carries TRBV6-5 and TRBJ2-1; 11 bases fit TRBD1. With V trimmed by 2 bases and J by 7 bases, 10 bases remained unmatched. The germline gives CDR1 MNHEY, CDR2 SVGAGI. This CDR3 is built from 17 residues.

This clonotype was picked up many times. The chain couples TRBV5-1 to TRBJ2-3, with D perhaps matching TRBD2 (6 bases). Trimming shortened V by 0 bases and J by 12 bases, and 14 bases separated the two germline ends. Per germline, CDR1 SGHRS and CDR2 YFSETQ. The CDR3 runs to 13 residues. Written as DNA, the CDR3 is TGCGCCAGCAGCTTGGAGACGGGGACTCCCCAGTATTTT. Translation gives CASSLETGTPQYF. The full variable domain, rest sourced from reference TRBV5-1 and TRBJ2-3, is KAGVTQTPRYLIKTRGQQVTLSCSPISGHRSVSWYQQTPGQGLQFLFEYFSETQRNKGNFPGRFSGRQFSNSRSEMNVSTLELGDSALYLCASSLETGTPQYFGPGTRLTVL.

The gene calls are TRBV9 and TRBJ2-2, with D possibly TRBD1 on 5 matching bases. The ends were cut back, 4 bases at V and 6 bases at J, with 13 bases in the middle. Germline assignment: CDR1 SGDLS and CDR2 YYNGEE. This CDR3 contains 14 residues. The CDR3 is CASSTETVSGELFF. CDR3 DNA: TGTGCCAGCAGCACAGAGACAGTTTCCGGGGAGCTGTTTTTT.

The rearrangement uses TRBV6-4 and TRBJ2-1; 8 bases match TRBD1. This CDR3 is built from 14 residues. The J segment lost 8 bases and the V segment lost 2 bases, leaving 5 bases of the junction unmatched. Germline CDR1 MRHNA, CDR2 SNTAGT. The CDR3, as DNA: TGTGCCAGCAGTGACGCAGCAGGGGGCGATGAGCAGTTCTTC. Its translation: CASSDAAGGDEQFF.

This clonotype was seen at least ten times. The rearrangement links TRBV5-1 to TRBJ2-1; D could derive from TRBD1 or TRBD2 (5 bases each). The CDR3 sequence is 14 residues long. Trimming removed 0 bases at V and 9 bases at J, with 13 bases between. The germline V gene has CDR1 SGHRS and CDR2 YFSETQ. CDR3 nucleotide sequence: TGCGCCAGCAGCTTGGATGGGACCTATTTTGAGCAGTTCTTC. Its protein product is CASSLDGTYFEQFF.

This clonotype was detected ten times or more. CDR3 region: CASSFRPEVGELFF. The CDR3 coding sequence is TGCGCCAGCAGCTTCCGCCCAGAGGTCGGGGAGCTGTTTTTT. This chain joins TRBV5-1 and TRBJ2-2; D remains ambiguous. In germline, CDR1 is SGHRS, CDR2 YFSETQ. The CDR3 runs 14 residues. The V end was cut by 2 bases, the J end by 7 bases, with 12 bases between.

This chain joins TRBV12-3 or TRBV12-4 and TRBJ2-1, with 10 bases lining up with TRBD1. This CDR3 contains 12 residues. The V and J ends lost 6 bases and 14 bases, in that order; junction bases with no gene match: 7. CDR3 in amino acids: CASRDRGLSKFF. The CDR3, as DNA: TGTGCCAGCAGGGACAGGGGGTTATCGAAGTTCTTC.

There are a few counts of this clonotype. This chain joins TRBV4-1 and TRBJ2-3; D call uncertain. This CDR3 has 12 residues. Trimming took off 1 base at V and 3 bases at J, with 2 bases between the two ends. The V gene's germline CDR1 is MGHRA and CDR2 YSYEKL. CDR3 nucleotides: TGCGCCAGCAGCCAAGCGACAGATACGCAGTATTTT. This translates into CASSQATDTQYF.

This clonotype was recorded many times. The chain combines TRBV20-1 with TRBJ1-2; 9 nucleotides align to TRBD1. V lost 4 bases, J lost 5 bases, and 5 bases stayed unmatched. Germline lookup yields CDR1 DFQATT and CDR2 SNEGSKA (reference sequence). The CDR3 has 13 amino acids. The CDR3 DNA follows: TGCAGTGCTACATCCGGGACAGGGTATGGCTACACCTTC. Protein: CSATSGTGYGYTF.

This clonotype was detected only once. The genes are TRBV29-1 and TRBJ2-2; tentative D call: TRBD1 (6 bases). The CDR3 sequence is 14 residues long. The germline V and J ends were trimmed by 4 bases and 5 bases, with 14 bases remaining between them. CDR1 and CDR2 from the germline V gene are SQVTM and ANQGSEA. The DNA of the CDR3 is TGCAGCGTTGTGTCAGGGGCTGCGACCGGGGAGCTGTTTTTT. This gives the protein CSVVSGAATGELFF.

Ten or more counts support this clonotype. The chain carries TRBV19 and TRBJ2-5; a possible D gene is TRBD2 (5 bases). This CDR3 comprises 15 residues. Between the trimmed V and J ends, which lost 1 base and 5 bases, there was a span of 14 bases. Germline V gene sequence: CDR1 LNHDA, CDR2 SQIVND (reference sequence). Here the CDR3 reads CASSIVEGASETQYF. As DNA, the CDR3 is TGTGCCAGTAGTATAGTCGAGGGTGCTTCGGAGACCCAGTACTTC. Looking up the rest from reference TRBV19 and TRBJ2-5 gives the full variable domain: DGGITQSPKYLFRKEGQNVTLSCEQNLNHDAMYWYRQDPGQGLRLIYYSQIVNDFQKGDIAEGYSVSREKKESFPLTVTSAQKNPTAFYLCASSIVEGASETQYFGPGTRLLVL.

The rearrangement joins TRBV3-1 to TRBJ1-4; 9 bases map to TRBD1. The CDR3 totals 14 residues. Unmatched junction bases numbered 3, after V lost 4 bases and J lost 6 bases. Germline values: CDR1 LGHDT, CDR2 YNNKEL (reference sequence). CDR3: CASSPGQGDEKLFF. CDR3 nucleotide sequence: TGTGCCAGCAGCCCGGGACAGGGTGATGAAAAACTGTTTTTT. Together with reference TRBV3-1 and TRBJ1-4, the CDR3 gives the full variable domain: DTAVSQTPKYLVTQMGNDKSIKCEQNLGHDTMYWYKQDSKKFLKIMFSYNNKELIINETVPNRFSPKSPDKAHLNLHINSLELGDSAVYFCASSPGQGDEKLFFGSGTQLSVL.

The chain carries TRBV15 and TRBJ1-2; D not resolved. This CDR3 is 15 amino acids long. Germline V gene sequence: CDR1 LNHNV, CDR2 YYDKDF (reference sequence). V was trimmed by 1 base and J by 3 bases, leaving 12 bases between them. The CDR3 region is CATSRVGQLDYGYTF. The CDR3 DNA follows: TGTGCCACCAGCAGAGTAGGGCAATTAGACTATGGCTACACCTTC.

The chain employs TRBV20-1 and TRBJ1-4; 8 bases match TRBD1. The CDR3 length is 14 residues. The V gene's germline CDR1 is DFQATT and CDR2 SNEGSKA (reference sequence). V trimming: 0 bases; J trimming: 11 bases; junction bases outside the gene matches: 8. The CDR3 DNA reads as TGCAGTGCTAGAGATCCACAGGGGGTATTGAAACTGTTTTTT. It is translated as CSARDPQGVLKLFF.

This clonotype was picked up many times. The CDR3: CASSENTGELFF. Here the CDR3 DNA reads TGTGCCAGCAGTGAAAACACCGGGGAGCTGTTTTTT. J is TRBJ2-2 and V is TRBV28, with D hard to call. The CDR3 runs to 12 residues. V was trimmed by 5 bases and J by 2 bases, leaving 3 bases between them. CDR1 is MDHEN and CDR2 is SYDVKM in the germline V gene.

The chain employs TRBV29-1 and TRBJ1-4, with a tentative D call TRBD1 (6 bases). The germline gives CDR1 SQVTM, CDR2 ANQGSEA. The CDR3 loop spans 15 amino acids. The germline V and J ends were trimmed by 1 base and 7 bases, with 16 bases remaining between them. The CDR3 loop is CSVEAEGQGREKLFF. As DNA, the CDR3 is TGCAGCGTTGAAGCCGAGGGCCAGGGGCGTGAAAAACTGTTTTTT.

This chain joins TRBV7-2 and TRBJ1-6; D possibly corresponds to TRBD1 (6 bases). Germline V gene lookup returns CDR1 SGHTA and CDR2 FQGNSA. V lost 5 bases and J 7 bases, leaving 9 bases between the germline ends. CDR3 length equals 13 residues. The CDR3 DNA sequence: TGTGCCAGCAGCATCGGACAGAATTCACCCCTCCACTTT. It translates to CASSIGQNSPLHF.

V is TRBV25-1 and J is TRBJ2-7; no definite D call. Germline V gene lookup returns CDR1 MGHDK and CDR2 SYGVNS. V lost 2 bases and J 4 bases, leaving 9 bases between the germline ends. The CDR3 loop spans 13 amino acids. CDR3 DNA: TGTGCCAGCAGTGAAAAAGGGCTTTACGAGCAGTACTTC. It specifies CASSEKGLYEQYF.

On this clonotype itself: Relative to the germline gene, one junction end is altered; a read error may explain this. The rearrangement joins TRBV27 to TRBJ1-5; D unresolved. The CDR3 is 15 residues long. Germline V gives CDR1 MNHEY, CDR2 SMNVEV (reference sequence). The CDR3 loop is CVSRLQGPGNQPQHF. Here the CDR3 DNA reads TGTGTCAGCAGATTACAAGGACCAGGCAATCAGCCCCAGCATTTT.

This chain uses TRBV20-1 with TRBJ1-5, with 7 bases identical to TRBD1. Germline lookup yields CDR1 DFQATT and CDR2 SNEGSKA (reference sequence). The V gene end was trimmed by 4 bases and the J gene end by 3 bases; junction bases not matched to a gene: 6. The CDR3 spans 14 residues. CDR3: CSATRDSFNQPQHF. Here the CDR3 DNA reads TGCAGTGCTACCCGGGACAGCTTCAATCAGCCCCAGCATTTT.